Below are 22 T cell receptor beta chains sequenced from a single sample in a study of beta chain features in type 1 diabetes. Since all of the isolated RNA was reverse transcribed, expressed TCRB transcripts were what got sequenced. Method: immunoSEQ multiplex PCR; TCRdb's copy keeps in-frame clones and lacks some. The sample lists 200,000 to 300,000 clones, about 14% occurring once. Sequencing was performed on naive CD4+ T cells from blood. These receptors came from a middle-aged woman in good health.

The V and J genes are TRBV2 and TRBJ1-2; no clear D. Germline V CDR1 and CDR2: SNHLY, FYNNEI. Trimming removed 7 bases at V and 5 bases at J, with 17 bases between. This CDR3 region has 14 residues. The CDR3 region has the DNA TGTGCCAGCAACCCTGAAGGAAGGAGGTATGGCTACACCTTC. Protein product: CASNPEGRRYGYTF.

The rearrangement joins TRBV7-2 to TRBJ2-4; unclear D gene. With 1 base removed from V and 6 bases from J, the gap between germline ends came to 4 bases. CDR1 is SGHTA, CDR2 FQGNSA, per germline. The CDR3 contains 12 residues. The CDR3 loop reads CASSLGPNIQYF. CDR3 nucleotide sequence: TGTGCCAGCAGCTTAGGGCCAAACATTCAGTACTTC.

This clone was detected once. The chain employs TRBV12-5 and TRBJ2-1; 10 bases line up with TRBD1. The ends lost 1 base at V and 0 bases at J; junction bases unmatched: 9. The germline V gene encodes CDR1 LGHNT and CDR2 FRNRAP. The CDR3 extends over 19 amino acids. The CDR3 nucleotides are TGTGCTAGTGGTTTGGCTGACGCAAGGGACAGGGGCTCCTACAATGAGCAGTTCTTC. Its translation: CASGLADARDRGSYNEQFF.

In regard to this clone: A read error may produce the germline difference seen at one junction end. The chain has TRBV7-7 and TRBJ2-5, with 7 nucleotides matching TRBD2. The CDR3 totals 15 residues. The germline gives CDR1 SSHAT, CDR2 FNYEAQ (reference sequence). As DNA, the CDR3 is TGTGCTAGCAGCTTAGGTCTAGCGGACCAAGAGACCCAGTACTTC. Amino acid sequence: CASSLGLADQETQYF.

The table lists this clone with many counts. The gene calls are TRBV29-1 and TRBJ1-1; D is undetermined. Trimming shortened V by 7 bases and J by 5 bases, and 14 bases separated the two germline ends. This CDR3 comprises 12 residues. CDR1 SQVTM and CDR2 ANQGSEA come from the germline V gene. The CDR3 loop reads CSGYSGRTEAFF. The CDR3 nucleotides read TGCAGCGGCTATTCGGGGAGGACTGAAGCTTTCTTT.

This clone was seen more than once but under ten times. The rearrangement links TRBV27 to TRBJ2-7; 10 bases match TRBD1. The CDR3 is made up of 15 amino acids. Germline V lookup: CDR1 MNHEY, CDR2 SMNVEV (reference sequence). V shed 3 bases and J 4 bases; nucleotides not matched to a gene: 6. CDR3 amino acids: CASSLEGQGLYEQYF. CDR3 bases: TGTGCCAGCAGTTTGGAGGGACAGGGGCTGTACGAGCAGTACTTC.

V is TRBV11-2 and J is TRBJ2-2; D is uncertain. The CDR3 spans 13 residues. The germline gives CDR1 SGHAT, CDR2 FQNNGV. V was pared by 1 base and J by 5 bases, with 5 bases between. The chain's CDR3 is CASSLGYTGELFF. The CDR3 DNA reads TGTGCCAGCAGCTTAGGCTATACCGGGGAGCTGTTTTTT.

The chain recombines TRBV28 with TRBJ1-2; no reliable D call. The length of the CDR3 is 13 residues. Germline V lookup: CDR1 MDHEN, CDR2 SYDVKM. V lost 7 bases and J 2 bases, leaving 11 bases between the germline ends. The CDR3 coding sequence is TGTGCCAGCACTGTCGGGGAGAACTATGGCTACACCTTC. Encoded protein: CASTVGENYGYTF.

Only a few counts were recorded for this clone. V gene TRBV19 combines with J gene TRBJ1-6; TRBD1 aligns across 9 bases. The V gene's germline CDR1 is LNHDA and CDR2 SQIVND (reference sequence). V was clipped by 4 bases and J by 7 bases; unmatched bases: 8. This CDR3 region has 16 residues. The DNA of the CDR3 is TGTGCCAGTAGTAATATCCGTGGACAGGGGAATTCACCCCTCCACTTT. This codes for CASSNIRGQGNSPLHF.

This clone was counted between two and nine times. The CDR3 nucleotides read TGTGCCAGCAATCCCACAGGTCCCCCTATCTACGAGCAGTACTTC. Protein product: CASNPTGPPIYEQYF. This chain uses TRBV2 with TRBJ2-7; possible D gene TRBD1, 5 bases. This CDR3 comprises 15 residues. V lost 7 bases and J 3 bases, leaving 19 bases between the germline ends. CDR1 and CDR2 from the germline V gene are SNHLY and FYNNEI.

In its sample, this clone was seen a few times. CDR3 loop: CASSVVGGANNEQFF. For the CDR3, the DNA is TGTGCCAGCAGCGTAGTCGGGGGGGCCAACAATGAGCAGTTCTTC. The chain is built from TRBV9 and TRBJ2-1, with 8 bases aligning to TRBD2. The CDR3 loop spans 15 amino acids. V dropped 0 bases and J dropped 5; count of bases not matched to a gene: 4. Germline V CDR1 and CDR2: SGDLS, YYNGEE.

The chain recombines TRBV5-1 with TRBJ1-1; D possibly corresponds to TRBD1 (5 bases). The CDR3 sequence is 14 residues long. Germline V CDR1 and CDR2: SGHRS, YFSETQ. V lost 2 bases, J lost 1 base, and 9 bases lay in between. The CDR3 loop reads CASSLQTGNTEAFF. CDR3 nucleotides: TGCGCCAGCAGCTTACAAACAGGGAACACTGAAGCTTTCTTT. The full variable domain, with the rest looked up from reference TRBV5-1 and TRBJ1-1, is KAGVTQTPRYLIKTRGQQVTLSCSPISGHRSVSWYQQTPGQGLQFLFEYFSETQRNKGNFPGRFSGRQFSNSRSEMNVSTLELGDSALYLCASSLQTGNTEAFFGQGTRLTVV.

This clone was seen only a few times. This rearrangement joins TRBV7-2 to TRBJ2-3; 14 nucleotides align to TRBD2. This CDR3 is built from 15 residues. Trimming took 5 bases from V and 6 from J; bases not matched to a gene: 4. Germline V gene data show CDR1 as SGHTA and CDR2 as FQGNSA. For the CDR3, the DNA is TGTGCCAGCAGCGGAGGGACTAGCGGGGGTGATACGCAGTATTTT. Translating gives CASSGGTSGGDTQYF.

The V call is TRBV10-3, the J call TRBJ1-3; D perhaps matches TRBD1 (5 bases). Trimming stripped 7 bases from V and 0 bases from J, with 16 bases between. This CDR3 is 16 amino acids long. Germline CDR1 and CDR2: ENHRY and SYGVKD. The chain's CDR3 is CAINGGVLHSGNTIYF. The CDR3 coding sequence is TGTGCCATCAATGGGGGGGTACTTCACTCTGGAAACACCATATATTTT.

This clone showed up just once. The chain joins TRBV12-5 to TRBJ1-1; D is ambiguous. The germline V gene encodes CDR1 LGHNT and CDR2 FRNRAP. The germline V and J ends were trimmed by 2 bases and 7 bases, with 11 bases remaining between them. This CDR3 spans 13 amino acids. CDR3 nucleotides: TGTGCTAGTGGTTTGAATGAGGCCAGTGAAGCTTTCTTT. Protein product: CASGLNEASEAFF. The complete variable domain, with remaining parts taken from reference TRBV12-5 and TRBJ1-1, reads DARVTQTPRHKVTEMGQEVTMRCQPILGHNTVFWYRQTMMQGLELLAYFRNRAPLDDSGMPKDRFSAEMPDATLATLKIQPSEPRDSAVYFCASGLNEASEAFFGQGTRLTVV.

This clone was recorded a few times. The chain combines TRBV7-2 with TRBJ1-2; TRBD1 might be the D (6 bases). In germline, CDR1 is SGHTA, CDR2 FQGNSA. The V gene lost 3 bases and the J gene lost 1 base, with 12 bases spanning the gap. The CDR3 length is 15 residues. In nucleotides, the CDR3 is TGTGCCAGCAGCTTTTTTAGGGACAATAACTATGGCTACACCTTC. Translating it yields CASSFFRDNNYGYTF. Combining the CDR3 with reference TRBV7-2 and TRBJ1-2 gives the whole variable domain GAGVSQSPSNKVTEKGKDVELRCDPISGHTALYWYRQSLGQGLEFLIYFQGNSAPDKSGLPSDRFSAERTGGSVSTLTIQRTQQEDSAVYLCASSFFRDNNYGYTFGSGTRLTVV.

The chain couples TRBV7-9 to TRBJ2-5; no clear D. V was clipped by 6 bases and J by 5 bases, with 16 bases between them. The CDR3 is 14 residues long. From germline, CDR1 is SEHNR and CDR2 FQNEAQ (reference sequence). The CDR3 DNA is TGTGCCAGCAGACCTCTCCGGGTTGGGGAGACCCAGTACTTC. Its translation is CASRPLRVGETQYF.

The rearrangement uses TRBV2 and TRBJ1-4, with D hard to call. Trimming cost V 3 bases and J 7 bases, with 18 bases left between them. CDR3 length: 16 residues. Germline V gives CDR1 SNHLY, CDR2 FYNNEI. This CDR3 reads CASSERGIGVPEKLFF. The CDR3 nucleotides read TGTGCCAGCAGTGAGCGTGGGATCGGGGTACCTGAAAAACTGTTTTTT.

The CDR3 is CASSPLFEQYF. CDR3 sequence (DNA): TGTGCCAGCAGCCCCCTTTTCGAGCAGTACTTC. The chain combines TRBV7-2 with TRBJ2-7; D is ambiguous. CDR1 and CDR2 from the germline V gene are SGHTA and FQGNSA. V was pared by 5 bases and J by 6 bases, with 8 bases between. The CDR3 loop spans 11 amino acids.

This clone turned up a few times. The chain recombines TRBV18 with TRBJ2-7; 9 bases are a match to TRBD1. Germline V lookup: CDR1 KGHSH, CDR2 LQKENI. The CDR3 spans 15 residues. V lost 3 bases, J lost 3 bases, and 6 bases stayed unmatched. The CDR3 DNA sequence: TGTGCCAGCTCACCGTCGGACAGGGGAGACTACGAGCAGTACTTC. Amino acids: CASSPSDRGDYEQYF.

The chain recombines TRBV2 with TRBJ1-2; unclear D gene. Per the germline V gene, CDR1 is SNHLY and CDR2 is FYNNEI. V was cut by 5 bases and J by 3 bases, with 16 bases left in between. The CDR3 covers 15 residues. In nucleotides, the CDR3 is TGTGCCAGCAGTCAGGAACAGCTAAGCTACTATGGCTACACCTTC. This translates into CASSQEQLSYYGYTF.

Only a few counts were recorded for this clone. This chain joins TRBV27 and TRBJ1-2; D is perhaps TRBD1 (6 bases). CDR1 and CDR2 (germline): MNHEY, SMNVEV (reference sequence). This CDR3 comprises 13 residues. Trimming stripped 6 bases from V and 3 bases from J, with 11 bases between. CDR3 loop: CASSRPGDYGYTF. The CDR3 nucleotides are TGTGCCAGCAGCCGCCCAGGGGACTATGGCTACACCTTC.